This T cell receptor beta chain originates from a study of T cells in localized non-small cell lung cancer. CDR1 and CDR2 from the germline V gene are SGHTS and YDEGEE. Trimming removed 3 bases from V and 5 bases from J, with 15 bases in between. CDR3 length equals 14 residues. Points from the study as a whole: It was uninvolved adjacent lung that showed the highest T cell clonality, exceeding tumor.

Of note for this clone: The antigen remains undetermined.

Sequencing was performed with immunoSEQ multiplex PCR; in TCRdb, only in-frame clones are kept and a portion is missing. This repertoire shows approximately 150,000 clones, 89% found once; its top ten account for 1.7%. The clonotype was recovered from an older female donor with stage I lung adenocarcinoma. The material was peripheral blood, obtained before any cancer treatment. V usage is TRBV5-8 and J usage is TRBJ2-7; D is perhaps TRBD1 (6 bases). CDR3 nucleotide sequence: TGTGCCAGCAGCTCTTGGGGGCGCGAAAACGAGCAGTACTTC. Protein: CASSSWGRENEQYF.